This TCR beta chain was captured in a study of blood T cell repertoires in COVID-19. Cohort placement rested on clinical history that participants reported themselves. Before being deemed recovered, Cohort 3 donors had two negative PCRs, clearance, or symptom resolution. Only in-frame clones appear in the TCRdb table, and some are missing; sequencing was by immunoSEQ multiplex PCR. There are 250,000 to 400,000 clones in the sample; roughly 89% occur only once, and about 5.2% lies in the top ten. This CDR3 region has 15 residues. In germline, CDR1 is SGHRS, CDR2 YFSETQ. V was clipped by 2 bases and J by 1 base; unmatched bases: 4.

The V gene is TRBV5-1, the J gene TRBJ2-5; 8 bases line up with TRBD2. This receptor was identified in a man in his sixties who had recovered from COVID-19. Sequenced sample: PBMCs or T cells enriched from blood (not recorded which). The CDR3 loop reads CASSFLAGTQETQYF. The CDR3, as DNA: TGCGCCAGCAGCTTCCTAGCGGGCACCCAAGAGACCCAGTACTTC. Together with reference TRBV5-1 and TRBJ2-5, the CDR3 gives the full variable domain: KAGVTQTPRYLIKTRGQQVTLSCSPISGHRSVSWYQQTPGQGLQFLFEYFSETQRNKGNFPGRFSGRQFSNSRSEMNVSTLELGDSALYLCASSFLAGTQETQYFGPGTRLLVL.